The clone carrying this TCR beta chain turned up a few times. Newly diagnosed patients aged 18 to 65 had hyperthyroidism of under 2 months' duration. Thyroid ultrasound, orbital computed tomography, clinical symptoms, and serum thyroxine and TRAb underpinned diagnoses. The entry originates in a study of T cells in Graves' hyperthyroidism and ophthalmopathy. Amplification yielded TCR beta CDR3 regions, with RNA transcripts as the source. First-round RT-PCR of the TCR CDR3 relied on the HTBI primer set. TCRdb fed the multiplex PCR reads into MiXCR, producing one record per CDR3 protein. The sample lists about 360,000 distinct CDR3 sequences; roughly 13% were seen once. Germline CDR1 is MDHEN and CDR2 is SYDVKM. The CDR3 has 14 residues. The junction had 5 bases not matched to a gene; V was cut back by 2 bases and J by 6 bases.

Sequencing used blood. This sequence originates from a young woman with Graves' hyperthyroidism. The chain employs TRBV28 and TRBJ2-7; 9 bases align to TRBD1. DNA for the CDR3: TGTGCCAGCAGTTTAGGAACAGGGGGCTTCGAGCAGTACTTC. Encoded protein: CASSLGTGGFEQYF.